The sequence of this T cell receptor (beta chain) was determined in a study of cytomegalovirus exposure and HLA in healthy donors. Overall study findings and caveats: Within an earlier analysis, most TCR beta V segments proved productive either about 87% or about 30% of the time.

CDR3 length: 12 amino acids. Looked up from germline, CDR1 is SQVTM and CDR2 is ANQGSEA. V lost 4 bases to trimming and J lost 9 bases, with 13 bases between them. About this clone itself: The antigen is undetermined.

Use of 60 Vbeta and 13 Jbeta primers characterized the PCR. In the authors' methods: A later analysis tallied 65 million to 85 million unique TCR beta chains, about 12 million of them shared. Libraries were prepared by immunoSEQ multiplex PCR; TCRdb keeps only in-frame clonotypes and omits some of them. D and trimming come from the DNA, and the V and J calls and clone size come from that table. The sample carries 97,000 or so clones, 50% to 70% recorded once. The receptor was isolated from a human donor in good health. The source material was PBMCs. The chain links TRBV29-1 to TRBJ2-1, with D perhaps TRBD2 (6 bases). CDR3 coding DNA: TGCAGCGTTGGGCTAGCGACGGGTGAGCAGTTCTTC. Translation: CSVGLATGEQFF.